What follows is one T cell receptor (beta chain) and its context. The sample originates from a study of tumor-infiltrating lymphocytes in primary liver carcinoma. Production of TCR beta cDNA used roughly 0.55 ug total RNA together with a constant-region primer. Researchers made the TCR beta libraries by running three nested multiplex PCR rounds with slightly modified ARM-PCR. Forward primers for TRBV1-TRBV30 and a C-beta reverse primer served the first two PCR rounds, at about 9 cycles each. TCRdb reprocessed the multiplex PCR reads via MiXCR and lists one record per CDR3 protein. The sample lists tens of thousands of distinct CDR3 sequences, approximately 77% occurring once. Germline V gene data show CDR1 as MDHEN and CDR2 as SYDVKM. This CDR3 region has 18 residues. Trimming cost V 6 bases and J 2 bases, with 26 bases left between them. The roughly 20-34 mg bulk tissue piece was not sorted before simultaneous RNA and DNA extraction.

The sequence was obtained from a man aged 40-50 years with primary liver carcinoma and hepatitis B virus infection. The gene calls are TRBV28 and TRBJ2-7; weak D call: TRBD2 (5 bases). The sample was liver tumor tissue from sampling region 1. Subset: tumor region T1, superior pole. The CDR3 bases are TGTGCCAGCAGCCTCCTCCGCCCCCATATTGAGGGAGCCTACGAGCAGTACTTC. Translating it yields CASSLLRPHIEGAYEQYF.